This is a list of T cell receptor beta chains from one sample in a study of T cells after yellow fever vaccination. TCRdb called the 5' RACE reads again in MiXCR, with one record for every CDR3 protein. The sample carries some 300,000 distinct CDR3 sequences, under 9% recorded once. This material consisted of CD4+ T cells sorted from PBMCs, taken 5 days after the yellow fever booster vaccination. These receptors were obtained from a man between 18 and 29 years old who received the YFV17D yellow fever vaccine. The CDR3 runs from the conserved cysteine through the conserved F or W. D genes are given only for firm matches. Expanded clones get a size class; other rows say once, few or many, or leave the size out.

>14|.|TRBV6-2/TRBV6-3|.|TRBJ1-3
TGTGCCAGCAGTTGGGAAGCCTCTGGAAACACCATATATTTT
CASSWEASGNTIYF
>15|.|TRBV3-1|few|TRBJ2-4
TGTGCCAGCAGCGCTAGGTTAACGGCAAAAAACATTCAGTACTTC
CASSARLTAKNIQYF
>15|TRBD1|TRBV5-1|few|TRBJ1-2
TGCGCCAGCAGCCGATTAACGGGACAGAACTATGGCTACACCTTC
CASSRLTGQNYGYTF
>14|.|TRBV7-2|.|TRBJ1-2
TGTGCCAGCAGCGGCAGGGAACCATACTATGGCTACACCTTC
CASSGREPYYGYTF
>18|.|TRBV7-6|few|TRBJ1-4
TGTGCCAGCAGCTTAATGTCCGCCAAGGGGATAACTAATGAAAAACTGTTTTTT
CASSLMSAKGITNEKLFF
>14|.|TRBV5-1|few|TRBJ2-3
TGCGCCAGCAGCTTGGACACTGCCACAGATACGCAGTATTTT
CASSLDTATDTQYF
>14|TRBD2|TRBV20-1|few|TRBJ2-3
TGCAGTGCCAGCGGGGGGATGAGCACAGATACGCAGTATTTT
CSASGGMSTDTQYF
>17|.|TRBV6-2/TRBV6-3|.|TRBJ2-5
TGTGCCAGCAGTCAAGGGCGGAGGGGGGACTCCCAAGAGACCCAGTACTTC
CASSQGRRGDSQETQYF
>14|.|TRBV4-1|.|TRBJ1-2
TGCGCCAGCAGCCAAGAGGAGCTTAACTATGGCTACACCTTC
CASSQEELNYGYTF
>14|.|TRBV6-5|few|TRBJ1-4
TGTGCCAGCAGTCAAGGGGGATTTCGGGAAAAACTGTTTTTT
CASSQGGFREKLFF
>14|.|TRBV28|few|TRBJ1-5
TGTGCCAGCGGTAGTCCGGGGATCGTACAGCCCCAGCATTTT
CASGSPGIVQPQHF
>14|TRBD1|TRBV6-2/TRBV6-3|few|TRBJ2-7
TGTGCCAGCAGTTACCAGGGACAGGGGTACGAGCAGTACTTC
CASSYQGQGYEQYF
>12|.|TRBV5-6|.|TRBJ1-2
TGTGCCAGCAGTTTTGGGATCTATGGCTACACCTTC
CASSFGIYGYTF
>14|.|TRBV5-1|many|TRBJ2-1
TGCGCCAGCAGGGAGAGGGACACCGACAATGAGCAGTTCTTC
CASRERDTDNEQFF
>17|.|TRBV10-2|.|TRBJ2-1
TGCGCCAGCGTGTCCCGCGGGAAGGGGGGATCCTACAATGAGCAGTTCTTC
CASVSRGKGGSYNEQFF
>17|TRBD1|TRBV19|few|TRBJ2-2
TGTGCCAGTAGGGGGACCTGGGACAGGGTTGTCACCGGGGAGCTGTTTTTT
CASRGTWDRVVTGELFF
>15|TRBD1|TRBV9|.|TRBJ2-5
TGTGCCAGCAGCGTAGAAGGGGGCGGACAAGAGACCCAGTACTTC
CASSVEGGGQETQYF
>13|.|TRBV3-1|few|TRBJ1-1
TGTGCCAGCAGCCAAGTATCCGACACTGAAGCTTTCTTT
CASSQVSDTEAFF
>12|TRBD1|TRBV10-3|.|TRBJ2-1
TGTGCCGTCTCGGGACAGTACAATGAGCAGTTCTTC
CAVSGQYNEQFF
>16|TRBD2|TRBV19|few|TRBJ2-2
TGTGCCAGTAAAACTAGCGGGGGGACGAACACCGGGGAGCTGTTTTTT
CASKTSGGTNTGELFF